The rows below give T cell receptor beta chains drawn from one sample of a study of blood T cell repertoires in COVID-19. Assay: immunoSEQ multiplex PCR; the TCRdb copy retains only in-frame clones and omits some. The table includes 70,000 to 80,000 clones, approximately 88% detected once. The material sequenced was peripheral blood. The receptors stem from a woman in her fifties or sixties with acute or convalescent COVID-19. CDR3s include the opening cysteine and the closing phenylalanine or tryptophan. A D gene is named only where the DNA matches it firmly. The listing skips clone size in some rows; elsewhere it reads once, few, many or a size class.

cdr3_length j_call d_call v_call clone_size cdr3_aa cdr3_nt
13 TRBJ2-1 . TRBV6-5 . CASSMIAAGEQFF TGTGCCAGCAGTATGATAGCGGCTGGTGAGCAGTTCTTC
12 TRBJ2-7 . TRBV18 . CASSNKGDEQYF TGTGCCAGCTCAAATAAAGGGGACGAGCAGTACTTC
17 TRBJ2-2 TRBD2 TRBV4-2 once CASSPLPSGGNTGELFF TGTGCCAGCAGCCCCCTCCCTAGCGGGGGGAACACCGGGGAGCTGTTTTTT
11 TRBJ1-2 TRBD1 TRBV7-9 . CATGQVYGYTF TGTGCCACGGGACAGGTCTATGGCTACACCTTC
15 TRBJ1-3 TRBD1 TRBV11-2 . CASSPTGGSGNTIYF TGTGCCAGCAGTCCGACAGGGGGCTCTGGAAACACCATATATTTT
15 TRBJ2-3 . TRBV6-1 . CASSEQGLRPDTQYF TGTGCCAGCAGTGAACAGGGATTACGGCCAGATACGCAGTATTTT
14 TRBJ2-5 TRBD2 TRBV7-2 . CASSSARGRETQYF TGTGCCAGCAGTTCCGCGCGGGGGAGGGAGACCCAGTACTTC
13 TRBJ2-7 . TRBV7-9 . CAGMPAGTNEQYF TGTGCCGGAATGCCGGCGGGAACCAACGAGCAGTACTTC
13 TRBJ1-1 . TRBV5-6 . CASSLEPDTEAFF TGTGCCAGCAGCTTGGAGCCCGACACTGAAGCTTTCTTT
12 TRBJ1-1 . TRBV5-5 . CASSYTGEEAFF TGTGCCAGCAGCTACACCGGAGAAGAAGCTTTCTTT
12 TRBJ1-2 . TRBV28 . CASSLEHYGYTF TGTGCCAGCAGTTTGGAGCACTATGGCTACACCTTC
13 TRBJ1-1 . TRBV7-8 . CASSLTGDTEAFF TGTGCCAGCAGCTTAACGGGTGACACTGAAGCTTTCTTT
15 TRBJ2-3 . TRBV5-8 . CASSLGGSSTDTQYF TGTGCCAGCAGCTTGGGAGGATCTAGCACAGATACGCAGTATTTT
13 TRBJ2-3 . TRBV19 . CASMWRGRSSQYF TGTGCCAGTATGTGGAGGGGCAGGTCGTCGCAGTATTTT
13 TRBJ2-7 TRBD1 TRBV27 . CASRGQGPFEQYF TGTGCCAGCAGGGGACAGGGTCCCTTCGAGCAGTACTTC
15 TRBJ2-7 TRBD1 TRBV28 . CASRTTGTGAYEQYF TGTGCCAGTAGAACGACCGGGACAGGGGCCTACGAGCAGTACTTC
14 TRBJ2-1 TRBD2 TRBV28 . CASSSGTRGNEQFF TGTGCCAGCAGTTCCGGGACTAGGGGCAATGAGCAGTTCTTC
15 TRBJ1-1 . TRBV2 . CASSSEAKTGTEAFF TGTGCCAGCAGTTCCGAGGCCAAAACGGGCACTGAAGCTTTCTTT
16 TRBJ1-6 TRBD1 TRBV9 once CASSVRDRGHNSPLHF TGTGCCAGCAGCGTTAGGGACAGGGGGCATAATTCACCCCTCCACTTT
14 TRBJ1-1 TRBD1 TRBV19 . CASQTGGSYTEAFF TGTGCCAGTCAGACAGGGGGGTCCTACACTGAAGCTTTCTTT
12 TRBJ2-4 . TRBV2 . CATRGGADIQYF TGTGCCACTAGGGGCGGTGCGGACATTCAGTACTTC
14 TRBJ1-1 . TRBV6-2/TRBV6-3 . CASSYGGLVTEAFF TGTGCCAGCAGTTATGGGGGGTTGGTCACTGAAGCTTTCTTT
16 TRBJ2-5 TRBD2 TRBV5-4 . CASRAGTSGFQETQYF TGTGCCAGCAGGGCCGGGACTAGCGGGTTCCAAGAGACCCAGTACTTC